This section outlines one TCR beta chain sequence together with its context. Sequencing was performed with immunoSEQ multiplex PCR; in TCRdb, only in-frame clones are kept and a portion is missing. The sample carries tens of thousands of clones, roughly 94% recorded once. This entry comes from a study of circulating and synovial CD4+ cells in juvenile arthritis. Germline V gives CDR1 SGHTA, CDR2 FQGNSA. Trimming shortened V by 5 bases and J by 6 bases, and 14 bases separated the two germline ends. The CDR3 has 15 residues. The TCR sequence derives from a human donor with juvenile idiopathic arthritis. Sequencing input: CD4+ T cells from blood. V is TRBV7-2 and J is TRBJ1-6; TRBD1 is a possible D gene (6 bases). CDR3 nucleotide sequence: TGTGCCAGCAGCCTCCCGGGGGGGCGTAATTCACCCCTCCACTTT. Translating gives CASSLPGGRNSPLHF. The whole variable domain, remainder taken from reference TRBV7-2 and TRBJ1-6, is GAGVSQSPSNKVTEKGKDVELRCDPISGHTALYWYRQSLGQGLEFLIYFQGNSAPDKSGLPSDRFSAERTGGSVSTLTIQRTQQEDSAVYLCASSLPGGRNSPLHFGNGTRLTVT.